What follows are 29 T cell receptor beta chains derived from one specimen sequenced in a study of blood T cell repertoires in COVID-19. Profiled with immunoSEQ multiplex PCR; TCRdb holds only in-frame clones, not every one. The sample has around 140,000 clones; 80% to 85% are singletons. The material sequenced was peripheral blood. These receptors were taken from a man aged 25-45 years with COVID-19, enrolled during active disease.

The V call is TRBV4-2, the J call TRBJ1-2; 8 positions agree with TRBD1. Germline CDR1 LGHNA, CDR2 YNFKEQ. This CDR3 spans 12 amino acids. Trimming removed 3 bases from V and 7 bases from J; junction bases left unmatched: 1. Written as DNA, the CDR3 is TGTGCCAGCAGCCACGGGACAGGTGGCTACACCTTC. As protein: CASSHGTGGYTF.

The chain uses TRBV30 and TRBJ2-1; TRBD2 matches 11 bases. V shed 5 bases, J shed 12 bases, and the junction held 9 bases outside the gene matches. This CDR3 has 13 amino acids. In germline, CDR1 is GTSNPN, CDR2 SVGIG (reference sequence). Here the CDR3 DNA reads TGTGCCTGGGCAGCTGGGACTAGCGGATTGCAGTTCTTC. Protein sequence: CAWAAGTSGLQFF.

This chain links TRBV29-1 with TRBJ2-2; the match to TRBD2 covers 8 bases. Trimming removed 4 bases from V and 0 bases from J; junction bases left unmatched: 4. The CDR3 is 15 residues long. Germline loops: CDR1 SQVTM, CDR2 ANQGSEA. The DNA of the CDR3 is TGCAGCGTTGGACAGACTAGCGCGAACACCGGGGAGCTGTTTTTT. Its translation is CSVGQTSANTGELFF.

As DNA, the CDR3 is TGTGCCAGCGCAGGGGGCCTGGACGAGCAGTACTTC. Its translation is CASAGGLDEQYF. The rearrangement uses TRBV28 and TRBJ2-7; TRBD1 matches at 8 bases. Germline-derived CDR1 and CDR2 are MDHEN and SYDVKM. The CDR3 length is 12 residues. The junction had 5 bases not matched to a gene; V was cut back by 8 bases and J by 5 bases.

The chain combines TRBV10-3 with TRBJ2-1, with 10 bases lining up with TRBD2. With V trimmed by 5 bases and J by 5 bases, 6 bases remained unmatched. Germline CDR1 and CDR2: ENHRY and SYGVKD. The length of the CDR3 is 15 residues. CDR3 amino acids: CAISLNGLADNEQFF. The CDR3 DNA reads as TGTGCCATCAGTCTCAACGGACTAGCGGACAATGAGCAGTTCTTC.

The chain links TRBV6-1 to TRBJ2-7; 9 nucleotides match TRBD2. Germline V CDR1 and CDR2: MNHNS, SASEGT. J was trimmed by 3 bases and V by 1 base; bases with no gene match: 10. This CDR3 has 17 amino acids. The CDR3 loop is CASSEGRMLAGHYEQYF. In DNA, the CDR3 is TGTGCCAGCAGTGAAGGGAGAATGCTAGCGGGACACTACGAGCAGTACTTC.

This clone was counted a few times. The chain has TRBV12-3 or TRBV12-4 and TRBJ1-5; D is undetermined. This CDR3 contains 12 residues. V gave up 8 bases and J gave up 2 bases, with 7 bases separating them. Written as DNA, the CDR3 is TGTGCCAGCGCGTCGGGCAATCAGCCCCAGCATTTT. Protein product: CASASGNQPQHF.

The sample holds one count of this clone. The chain uses TRBV4-1 and TRBJ2-6; 11 bases are a match to TRBD2. The V segment lost 7 bases and the J segment 0 bases; nucleotides outside the gene matches: 14. Per germline, CDR1 MGHRA and CDR2 YSYEKL. The CDR3 is 20 residues long. CDR3 nucleotide sequence: TGCGCCAGCACCCCGGGGGGGAGACTAGCGGGAACCTCTGGGGCCAACGTCCTGACTTTC. This sequence encodes CASTPGGRLAGTSGANVLTF.

The rearrangement joins TRBV10-2 to TRBJ2-2; 10 nucleotides match TRBD1. Germline lookup yields CDR1 WSHSY and CDR2 SAAADI. CDR3 length equals 17 residues. V trimming: 3 bases; J trimming: 5 bases; junction bases outside the gene matches: 9. CDR3 amino acids: CASSDLDRGRGTGELFF. The CDR3 DNA is TGCGCCAGCAGTGACCTCGACAGGGGGCGAGGGACCGGGGAGCTGTTTTTT.

The rearrangement links TRBV28 to TRBJ1-2; D not certain. V dropped 1 base and J dropped 7 bases, with 7 bases sitting between them. CDR3 length: 12 amino acids. Germline loops: CDR1 MDHEN, CDR2 SYDVKM. CDR3 region: CASSLSAGGYTF. The CDR3 DNA follows: TGTGCCAGCAGTTTATCAGCAGGTGGCTACACCTTC.

There are a few counts of this clone. J is TRBJ1-2 and V is TRBV3-1 (or the pseudogene TRBV3-2); weak D call: TRBD1 (5 bases). The CDR3 is 13 residues long. Germline V lookup: CDR1 LGHDT, CDR2 YNNKEL (reference sequence). V lost 1 base, J lost 6 bases, and 9 bases lay in between. The CDR3 spells CASSQGTSHGYTF. In nucleotides, the CDR3 is TGTGCCAGCAGCCAAGGGACATCTCATGGCTACACCTTC.

The rearrangement uses TRBV6-5 and TRBJ2-2, with 7 bases aligning to TRBD2. Germline assignment: CDR1 MNHEY and CDR2 SVGAGI. This CDR3 region has 14 residues. V dropped 7 bases and J dropped 4; count of bases not matched to a gene: 6. CDR3 in DNA: TGTGCCAGCACGGCAGAGCGGGGCACCGGGGAGCTGTTTTTT. Protein product: CASTAERGTGELFF.

The V gene is TRBV6-5, the J gene TRBJ2-3, with 8 bases matching TRBD1. From germline, CDR1 is MNHEY and CDR2 SVGAGI. This CDR3 is built from 15 residues. Losses at the gene ends were 5 bases for V and 2 bases for J; bases not matched to a gene: 6. The CDR3, as DNA: TGTGCCAGCAGTCCGGACAGGGTGGTCACAGATACGCAGTATTTT. Protein product: CASSPDRVVTDTQYF.

This rearrangement joins TRBV3-1 (or the pseudogene TRBV3-2) to TRBJ2-5; TRBD2 matches 8 bases. There are 17 residues in the CDR3. Germline V CDR1 and CDR2: LGHDT, YNNKEL (reference sequence). The ends lost 1 base at V and 7 bases at J; junction bases unmatched: 14. CDR3 sequence reads: CASSQGFASGPPGTQYF. CDR3 DNA: TGTGCCAGCAGCCAAGGGTTTGCTAGCGGGCCGCCAGGGACCCAGTACTTC.

The chain joins TRBV4-3 to TRBJ1-2; D may be TRBD1 (6 bases). The germline V and J ends were trimmed by 0 bases and 0 bases, with 14 bases remaining between them. The CDR3 runs 17 residues. CDR1 and CDR2 from the germline V gene are LGHNA and YSLEER. The chain's CDR3 is CASSQDLPRGSNYGYTF. CDR3 DNA: TGCGCCAGCAGCCAAGATCTTCCCAGGGGTTCTAACTATGGCTACACCTTC.

V usage is TRBV2 and J usage is TRBJ2-1; TRBD2 matches at 11 bases. Per the germline V gene, CDR1 is SNHLY and CDR2 is FYNNEI. This CDR3 comprises 14 residues. V shed 6 bases, J shed 5 bases, and the junction held 3 bases outside the gene matches. The CDR3 reads CASRATSGNNEQFF. The CDR3 DNA follows: TGTGCCAGCAGAGCGACTAGCGGGAACAATGAGCAGTTCTTC.

The V gene is TRBV5-5, the J gene TRBJ1-1; possible D gene TRBD1, 5 bases. Germline-derived CDR1 and CDR2 are SGHKS and YYEKEE (reference sequence). The ends were cut back, 5 bases at V and 0 bases at J, with 14 bases in the middle. The CDR3 sequence is 15 residues long. CDR3 region: CASRPQGTMNTEAFF. The CDR3 bases are TGTGCCAGCAGGCCCCAGGGAACCATGAACACTGAAGCTTTCTTT.

This sequence joins TRBV2 and TRBJ1-3, with a possible D match to TRBD1 (5 bases). The CDR3 runs to 17 residues. With 2 bases removed from V and 0 bases from J, the gap between germline ends came to 14 bases. In germline, CDR1 is SNHLY, CDR2 FYNNEI. The CDR3 nucleotides read TGTGCCAGCAGTGAAAGGGGCGCCGGCCGCTCTGGAAACACCATATATTTT. It translates to CASSERGAGRSGNTIYF. The complete variable domain, with remaining parts taken from reference TRBV2 and TRBJ1-3, reads EPEVTQTPSHQVTQMGQEVILRCVPISNHLYFYWYRQILGQKVEFLVSFYNNEISEKSEIFDDQFSVERPDGSNFTLKIRSTKLEDSAMYFCASSERGAGRSGNTIYFGEGSWLTVV.

This sequence joins TRBV5-1 and TRBJ1-1; D call uncertain. The CDR3 contains 14 residues. CDR1 is SGHRS, CDR2 YFSETQ, per germline. The V and J ends lost 3 bases and 9 bases respectively, with 18 bases between them. In DNA form, the CDR3 reads TGCGCCAGCAGCTCCGGGCTCCCAGGAGGCCAAGCTTTCTTT. This gives the protein CASSSGLPGGQAFF. The variable domain in full, with the rest retrieved from reference TRBV5-1 and TRBJ1-1, is KAGVTQTPRYLIKTRGQQVTLSCSPISGHRSVSWYQQTPGQGLQFLFEYFSETQRNKGNFPGRFSGRQFSNSRSEMNVSTLELGDSALYLCASSSGLPGGQAFFGQGTRLTVV.

V usage is TRBV24-1 and J usage is TRBJ2-3; the D gene is possibly TRBD1 (5 bases). V lost 4 bases, J lost 1 base, and 8 bases lay in between. The germline V gene has CDR1 KGHDR and CDR2 SFDVKD. The CDR3 runs to 14 residues. CDR3 protein: CATSEAGRTDTQYF. The DNA of the CDR3 is TGTGCCACCAGTGAGGCAGGGCGCACAGATACGCAGTATTTT.

The rearrangement links TRBV5-1 to TRBJ2-3; D is unclear. Germline lookup yields CDR1 SGHRS and CDR2 YFSETQ. The V and J ends lost 0 bases and 2 bases respectively, with 7 bases between them. There are 14 residues in the CDR3. The CDR3 DNA follows: TGCGCCAGCAGCTTGGGGCAGAACACAGATACGCAGTATTTT. Protein sequence: CASSLGQNTDTQYF.

The V call is TRBV6-5, the J call TRBJ1-1; 8 positions match TRBD1. The CDR3 extends over 14 amino acids. Germline assignment: CDR1 MNHEY and CDR2 SVGAGI. V trimming: 5 bases; J trimming: 7 bases; junction bases outside the gene matches: 9. The CDR3 loop reads CASSITGGGSEAFF. The CDR3 nucleotides read TGTGCCAGCAGTATAACAGGGGGAGGGAGTGAAGCTTTCTTT.

J is TRBJ2-7 and V is TRBV27; tentatively, D is TRBD1 (5 bases). Looked up from germline, CDR1 is MNHEY and CDR2 is SMNVEV (reference sequence). CDR3 length: 14 residues. V lost 3 bases to trimming and J lost 2 bases, with 11 bases between them. The CDR3 here is CASSLGRQPYEQYF. The CDR3 coding sequence is TGTGCCAGCAGTTTGGGGCGACAACCCTACGAGCAGTACTTC.

The chain's CDR3 is CASSVVSSYEQYF. CDR3 nucleotides: TGTGCCAGCAGTGTTGTTAGCTCCTACGAGCAGTACTTC. This chain links TRBV2 with TRBJ2-7; D remains ambiguous. The CDR3 is made up of 13 amino acids. Trimming shortened V by 4 bases and J by 0 bases, and 7 bases separated the two germline ends. The germline V gene has CDR1 SNHLY and CDR2 FYNNEI.

The chain carries TRBV30 and TRBJ1-1; D possibly corresponds to TRBD1 (6 bases). Germline values: CDR1 GTSNPN, CDR2 SVGIG (reference sequence). V lost 7 bases and J 4 bases, leaving 13 bases between the germline ends. The CDR3 is made up of 12 amino acids. Here the CDR3 DNA reads TGTGCCTTACAGGGTGTTGGCACTGAAGCTTTCTTT. Translated: CALQGVGTEAFF.

The chain employs TRBV28 and TRBJ1-2, with a possible D match to TRBD1 (5 bases). Germline V gene sequence: CDR1 MDHEN, CDR2 SYDVKM. The CDR3 is 15 residues long. Deletions cut 2 bases from V and 0 bases from J, with 10 bases between. CDR3 bases: TGTGCCAGCAGTTTACAGGGTACAGCTAACTATGGCTACACCTTC. Amino acid sequence: CASSLQGTANYGYTF.

This sequence joins TRBV11-2 and TRBJ2-7; 9 positions match TRBD2. After removal of 4 bases from V and 2 bases from J, the junction contained 9 bases not matched to a gene. The CDR3 runs to 16 residues. Germline loops: CDR1 SGHAT, CDR2 FQNNGV. The chain's CDR3 is CASSSPGLAATYEQYF. In nucleotides, the CDR3 is TGTGCCAGCAGCTCCCCGGGACTAGCAGCCACCTACGAGCAGTACTTC.

The gene calls are TRBV5-4 and TRBJ1-2; the match to TRBD1 covers 9 bases. CDR1 is SGHNT, CDR2 YYREEE, per germline (reference sequence). The V segment lost 2 bases and the J segment 3 bases; nucleotides outside the gene matches: 8. The CDR3 has 16 amino acids. CDR3 nucleotides: TGTGCCAGCAGCTTAACCTGGACAGGGGATTACTATGGCTACACCTTC. Its translation is CASSLTWTGDYYGYTF.

This chain connects TRBV6-6 to TRBJ2-2; possibly TRBD2 for D (5 bases). The CDR3 is made up of 15 amino acids. CDR1 and CDR2 from the germline V gene are MNHNY and SVGAGI (reference sequence). Between the trimmed V and J ends, which lost 6 bases and 3 bases, there was a span of 14 bases. CDR3 sequence reads: CASSPRLPDTGELFF. CDR3 DNA: TGTGCCAGCAGCCCTCGACTACCCGACACCGGGGAGCTGTTTTTT.